This T cell receptor (beta chain) stems from a study of blood T cell repertoires in COVID-19. Study as a whole: Acute-phase and convalescent COVID-19 samples originated in the United States, Italy and Spain. In each case, the material was cDNA or gDNA derived from T cells, B-cell-depleted T cells, or PBMCs.

V lost 0 bases, J lost 4 bases, and 14 bases lay in between. This CDR3 region has 15 residues. The germline V gene encodes CDR1 SGHDT and CDR2 YYEEEE. Per the study methods: The authors estimated nucleated cell counts from reference gene primer amplification. Clones were sequenced by immunoSEQ multiplex PCR, and TCRdb holds only the in-frame ones, with some missing. D and trimming come from the DNA, and the V and J calls and clone size come from that table. The sample lists roughly 49,000 clones, approximately 70% occurring once. The chain joins TRBV5-6 to TRBJ2-7; a weak D match, TRBD2 (5 bases). The specimen was peripheral blood. This TCR was recovered from an older woman with acute or convalescent COVID-19. CDR3 in amino acids: CASSLDAASTYEQYF. The CDR3 bases are TGTGCCAGCAGCTTGGATGCGGCTAGCACATACGAGCAGTACTTC.